The rows below give T cell receptor beta chains drawn from one sample of a study of regulatory T cells in long-lasting Graves disease. A single record per CDR3 protein comes from TCRdb applying MiXCR to the multiplex PCR reads. The table shows around 400,000 distinct CDR3 sequences, with about 15% occurring only once. These data are also associated with another study on T cells in Graves' hyperthyroidism and ophthalmopathy.

The material was peripheral blood mononuclear cells (PBMCs), obtained at new diagnosis, from a patient treated with antithyroid drugs. These receptor sequences come from a woman aged 40 to 55 with Graves disease. The CDR3 runs from the conserved cysteine through the conserved F or W. Fields, in order: J gene, D gene, clone size, V gene, CDR3 protein, CDR3 DNA. A D gene is named only where the DNA matches it firmly. Clone size is stated in some rows and not others, as once, few, many or a class when expanded.

j_gene: TRBJ2-7
d_gene: NA
abundance: many
v_gene: TRBV18
CDR3aa: CASSRRDEQYF
CDR3nt: TGTGCCAGCTCACGCAGGGACGAGCAGTACTTC

j_gene: TRBJ1-1
d_gene: NA
abundance: many
v_gene: TRBV7-6
CDR3aa: CASSLAAGQNTEAFF
CDR3nt: TGTGCCAGCAGCTTAGCGGCAGGGCAAAACACTGAAGCTTTCTTT

j_gene: TRBJ2-5
d_gene: TRBD1
abundance: many
v_gene: TRBV28
CDR3aa: CASSPRTGGGKTQYF
CDR3nt: TGTGCCAGCAGTCCGAGAACAGGGGGCGGAAAGACCCAGTACTTC

j_gene: TRBJ2-7
d_gene: TRBD1
abundance: NA
v_gene: TRBV27
CDR3aa: CASSWFRDREMKQYF
CDR3nt: TGTGCCAGCAGCTGGTTCCGGGACAGGGAAATGAAGCAGTACTTC

j_gene: TRBJ2-3
d_gene: TRBD2
abundance: NA
v_gene: TRBV3-1
CDR3aa: CASSQDEGVGGGPSTDTQYF
CDR3nt: TGTGCCAGCAGCCAAGATGAGGGAGTTGGGGGAGGGCCGAGCACAGATACGCAGTATTTT

j_gene: TRBJ1-1
d_gene: TRBD1
abundance: many
v_gene: TRBV4-1
CDR3aa: CASSPPTGVSSGRTEAFF
CDR3nt: TGCGCCAGCAGCCCTCCGACAGGGGTTAGTTCCGGGCGCACTGAAGCTTTCTTT

j_gene: TRBJ2-7
d_gene: NA
abundance: few
v_gene: TRBV25-1
CDR3aa: CASSDGQISLYEQYF
CDR3nt: TGTGCCAGCAGTGACGGACAGATCTCGCTTTACGAGCAGTACTTC

j_gene: TRBJ2-7
d_gene: NA
abundance: many
v_gene: TRBV28
CDR3aa: CASSLYRSGHEQYF
CDR3nt: TGTGCCAGCAGTTTATACAGGTCCGGGCACGAGCAGTACTTC

j_gene: TRBJ2-5
d_gene: NA
abundance: few
v_gene: TRBV29-1
CDR3aa: CSVEVRYQETQYF
CDR3nt: TGCAGCGTTGAAGTCCGGTACCAAGAGACCCAGTACTTC

j_gene: TRBJ2-2
d_gene: NA
abundance: NA
v_gene: TRBV7-2
CDR3aa: CASSREGSGELFF
CDR3nt: TGTGCCAGCAGCCGAGAGGGATCCGGGGAGCTGTTTTTT

j_gene: TRBJ2-3
d_gene: TRBD2
abundance: many
v_gene: TRBV20-1
CDR3aa: CSASRAGVADTQYF
CDR3nt: TGCAGTGCTAGTCGGGCGGGAGTCGCAGATACGCAGTATTTT

j_gene: TRBJ2-7
d_gene: TRBD1
abundance: NA
v_gene: TRBV19
CDR3aa: CASSIDLGDRKSYEQYF
CDR3nt: TGTGCCAGTAGTATAGATTTGGGGGACAGGAAAAGCTACGAGCAGTACTTC

j_gene: TRBJ2-1
d_gene: NA
abundance: many
v_gene: TRBV28
CDR3aa: CASSLNSRSARGSSYNEQFF
CDR3nt: TGTGCCAGCAGTTTAAACTCTAGGTCGGCGCGGGGCAGCTCCTACAATGAGCAGTTCTTC